The clone carrying this TCR beta chain was recorded many times. The data derive from a study of neurological immune-mediated disorders. Per the germline V gene, CDR1 is KGHDR and CDR2 is SFDVKD. This CDR3 is 16 amino acids long. V was pared by 3 bases and J by 6 bases, with 9 bases of the junction left unmatched. TCRdb recomputed calls from the 5' RACE reads with MiXCR, one row per CDR3 protein. The table lists 28,000 or so distinct CDR3 sequences, approximately 15% of them singletons. The receptor comes from a man aged 65-85 years in good health. This chain uses TRBV24-1 with TRBJ2-2, with TRBD1 matching 7 bases. Specimen: PBMCs. The CDR3 bases are TGTGCCACCAGTGATCCACAGGGGAATTGGCCCGGGGAGCTGTTTTTT. Protein: CATSDPQGNWPGELFF.